Each of the 22 T cell receptor beta chains below was sequenced from the same sample in a study of T cell responses to AZD1222 COVID-19 vaccine. Produced via immunoSEQ multiplex PCR; TCRdb's table is partial and in-frame only. Recorded for this sample: some 150,000 clones. Sequencing was performed on peripheral blood. These receptors were obtained from an adult in good health.

V usage is TRBV4-1 and J usage is TRBJ1-1; D is unclear. This CDR3 is built from 14 residues. V dropped 0 bases and J dropped 7 bases, with 12 bases sitting between them. Per germline, CDR1 MGHRA and CDR2 YSYEKL. The CDR3 loop is CASSQDTLGVEAFF. CDR3 coding DNA: TGCGCCAGCAGCCAAGATACCCTCGGGGTTGAAGCTTTCTTT.

The J gene is TRBJ2-2, the V gene TRBV9; D call uncertain. CDR3 length: 13 residues. The V and J ends lost 0 bases and 5 bases respectively, with 5 bases between them. Germline assignment: CDR1 SGDLS and CDR2 YYNGEE. As DNA, the CDR3 is TGTGCCAGCAGCGTAGGGGTAACCGGGGAGCTGTTTTTT. The encoded protein is CASSVGVTGELFF.

The chain recombines TRBV2 with TRBJ1-3; D gene unclear. CDR1 and CDR2 (germline): SNHLY, FYNNEI. V gave up 3 bases and J gave up 4 bases, with 16 bases separating them. The CDR3 has 16 amino acids. DNA for the CDR3: TGTGCCAGCAGTGATCCCGGGATTAGGAACGGAAACACCATATATTTT. Its translation is CASSDPGIRNGNTIYF. The full variable domain, with the rest looked up from reference TRBV2 and TRBJ1-3, is EPEVTQTPSHQVTQMGQEVILRCVPISNHLYFYWYRQILGQKVEFLVSFYNNEISEKSEIFDDQFSVERPDGSNFTLKIRSTKLEDSAMYFCASSDPGIRNGNTIYFGEGSWLTVV.

The rearrangement links TRBV18 to TRBJ1-2; 8 nucleotides match TRBD1. The trim removed 1 base at V and 0 bases at J, leaving 10 bases unmatched. Germline loops: CDR1 KGHSH, CDR2 LQKENI. There are 18 residues in the CDR3. CDR3: CASSPQTGGQGSNYGYTF. CDR3 coding DNA: TGTGCCAGCTCACCACAGACTGGTGGACAGGGATCTAACTATGGCTACACCTTC.

This chain joins TRBV12-3 or TRBV12-4 and TRBJ2-3, with no clear D. V gave up 7 bases and J gave up 5 bases, with 13 bases separating them. The CDR3 extends over 13 amino acids. Here the CDR3 reads CASTSLGRDTQYF. Here the CDR3 DNA reads TGTGCCAGCACCTCCCTTGGGCGAGATACGCAGTATTTT.

This chain's CDR3 is CASSGGFSNQPQHF. The CDR3 region has the DNA TGTGCCAGCTCCGGGGGGTTTAGCAATCAGCCCCAGCATTTT. This chain links TRBV9 with TRBJ1-5; D perhaps matches TRBD1 (5 bases). This CDR3 is built from 14 residues. CDR1 SGDLS and CDR2 YYNGEE come from the germline V gene. The V gene lost 7 bases and the J gene lost 0 bases, with 11 bases spanning the gap.

The rearrangement links TRBV6-5 to TRBJ2-3; TRBD1 or TRBD2 may be the D gene (5 bases each). Trimming took off 6 bases at V and 4 bases at J, with 14 bases between the two ends. CDR3 length: 14 amino acids. The V gene's germline CDR1 is MNHEY and CDR2 SVGAGI. The CDR3 nucleotides read TGTGCCAGCAGGACGAGGGGTTCGGCAGATACGCAGTATTTT. This gives the protein CASRTRGSADTQYF.

CDR3 sequence reads: CASSDRGRNEQFF. The CDR3 DNA is TGTGCCAGCAGCGACAGGGGGAGGAATGAGCAGTTCTTC. The V call is TRBV7-3, the J call TRBJ2-1; 9 positions match TRBD1. The CDR3 is 13 residues long. Trimming at V came to 5 bases and at J to 7 bases, leaving 3 bases not matched to a gene. From germline, CDR1 is SGHTA and CDR2 FQGTGA.

The V gene is TRBV10-3, the J gene TRBJ1-1, with TRBD1 matching 8 bases. CDR1 and CDR2 from the germline V gene are ENHRY and SYGVKD. V lost 10 bases, J lost 4 bases, and 5 bases stayed unmatched. The CDR3 contains 12 residues. The CDR3 is CATLGQGTEAFF. CDR3 coding DNA: TGTGCCACCCTCGGACAGGGCACTGAAGCTTTCTTT.

This rearrangement joins TRBV30 to TRBJ1-5; D is undetermined. The CDR3 extends over 14 amino acids. V was cut by 1 base and J by 0 bases, with 7 bases left in between. The V gene's germline CDR1 is GTSNPN and CDR2 SVGIG (reference sequence). The CDR3 reads CAWSGSYSNQPQHF. In DNA form, the CDR3 reads TGTGCCTGGAGTGGCAGTTATAGCAATCAGCCCCAGCATTTT.

V and J are TRBV4-2 and TRBJ1-2; no definite D call. The CDR3 extends over 16 amino acids. Between the trimmed V and J ends, which lost 0 bases and 0 bases, there was a span of 11 bases. Germline values: CDR1 LGHNA, CDR2 YNFKEQ. This chain's CDR3 is CASSQDMQRANYGYTF. The DNA of the CDR3 is TGTGCCAGCAGCCAAGATATGCAGAGAGCTAACTATGGCTACACCTTC.

The CDR3 loop is CASSATLGVWQGSGNTIYF. CDR3 in DNA: TGTGCCAGCAGCGCGACTCTTGGGGTGTGGCAGGGCTCCGGAAACACCATATATTTT. J is TRBJ1-3 and V is TRBV9; D may be TRBD1 (5 bases). The length of the CDR3 is 19 residues. With 3 bases removed from V and 4 bases from J, the gap between germline ends came to 26 bases. The germline V gene encodes CDR1 SGDLS and CDR2 YYNGEE.

CDR3 residues: CSASRGNTEAFF. As DNA, the CDR3 is TGCAGTGCTAGTCGTGGGAACACTGAAGCTTTCTTT. The chain recombines TRBV20-1 with TRBJ1-1; D remains ambiguous. Germline values: CDR1 DFQATT, CDR2 SNEGSKA (reference sequence). Between the trimmed V and J ends, which lost 3 bases and 1 base, there was a span of 6 bases. The CDR3 covers 12 residues.

J is TRBJ1-4 and V is TRBV6-5; 8 positions agree with TRBD1. V lost 6 bases, J lost 4 bases, and 7 bases stayed unmatched. The V gene's germline CDR1 is MNHEY and CDR2 SVGAGI. The CDR3 contains 15 residues. The CDR3 sequence: CASRARDRFNEKLFF. For the CDR3, the DNA is TGTGCCAGCAGGGCCCGGGACAGGTTTAATGAAAAACTGTTTTTT.

The chain combines TRBV3-1 (or the pseudogene TRBV3-2) with TRBJ1-1; D remains unclear. From germline, CDR1 is LGHDT and CDR2 YNNKEL (reference sequence). Trimming took 4 bases from V and 8 from J, leaving 17 bases between them. The CDR3 loop spans 14 amino acids. CDR3 sequence (DNA): TGTGCCAGCAGCCCAGATGGGGAAAGTCGAGAAGCTTTCTTT. Its protein is CASSPDGESREAFF.

The chain is built from TRBV30 and TRBJ1-3; 7 nucleotides match TRBD1. The V segment lost 0 bases and the J segment 4 bases; nucleotides outside the gene matches: 6. Germline values: CDR1 GTSNPN, CDR2 SVGIG (reference sequence). There are 15 residues in the CDR3. This CDR3 is CAWSVIYRGGNTIYF. CDR3 sequence (DNA): TGTGCCTGGAGTGTGATATACAGGGGAGGAAACACCATATATTTT.

The V and J genes are TRBV11-3 and TRBJ1-3; D remains ambiguous. There are 15 residues in the CDR3. V shed 1 base and J shed 0 bases, with 7 bases lying between them. The germline V gene encodes CDR1 SGHNT and CDR2 YENEEA. The CDR3 protein is CASSLGASSGNTIYF. Written as DNA, the CDR3 is TGTGCCAGCAGCTTAGGAGCCAGCTCTGGAAACACCATATATTTT.

The V gene is TRBV5-6, the J gene TRBJ1-1, with TRBD1 identical over 10 bases. This CDR3 has 13 residues. Looked up from germline, CDR1 is SGHDT and CDR2 is YYEEEE. J gave up 4 bases and V 5 bases, and 2 bases lay outside the gene matches. The CDR3 here is CASRRTGGTEAFF. The DNA of the CDR3 is TGTGCCAGCAGGCGGACAGGGGGCACTGAAGCTTTCTTT.

The rearrangement joins TRBV3-1 (or the pseudogene TRBV3-2) to TRBJ2-5, with 7 nucleotides matching TRBD2. The CDR3 runs to 14 residues. CDR1 LGHDT and CDR2 YNNKEL come from the germline V gene (reference sequence). Trimming cost V 4 bases and J 3 bases; bases outside gene matches: 5. The DNA for the CDR3 is TGTGCCAGCAGCCCGAGCCTAGCGGAAGAGACCCAGTACTTC. Residues: CASSPSLAEETQYF.

The V call is TRBV3-1 (or the pseudogene TRBV3-2), the J call TRBJ1-1, with D perhaps matching TRBD1 (6 bases). Germline V gives CDR1 LGHDT, CDR2 YNNKEL (reference sequence). The V and J ends lost 1 base and 4 bases respectively, with 13 bases between them. The CDR3 length is 15 residues. CDR3 protein: CASSQAVGAGTEAFF. CDR3 coding DNA: TGTGCCAGCAGCCAAGCGGTGGGGGCGGGCACTGAAGCTTTCTTT.

The V and J genes are TRBV7-8 and TRBJ2-5, with D perhaps TRBD1 (7 bases). Germline CDR1 reads SGHVS; CDR2 reads FQNEAQ. This CDR3 spans 16 amino acids. Trimming removed 1 base from V and 10 bases from J, with 22 bases in between. The CDR3 spells CASSLGQGGSLGNQYF. The CDR3 coding sequence is TGTGCCAGCAGCTTAGGCCAGGGGGGCTCCTTAGGGAACCAGTACTTC. The full variable domain, completed using reference TRBV7-8 and TRBJ2-5, is GAGVSQSPRYKVAKRGQDVALRCDPISGHVSLFWYQQALGQGPEFLTYFQNEAQLDKSGLPSDRFFAERPEGSVSTLKIQRTQQEDSAVYLCASSLGQGGSLGNQYFGPGTRLLVL.

The rearrangement joins TRBV11-1 to TRBJ2-5; no definite D call. The CDR3 is made up of 13 amino acids. Germline CDR1 and CDR2: SGHAT and FQDESV (reference sequence). V lost 5 bases and J 2 bases, leaving 9 bases between the germline ends. As DNA, the CDR3 is TGTGCCAGCAGCGGTGACCCGCAAGAGACCCAGTACTTC. The encoded protein is CASSGDPQETQYF.